This TCR beta chain came from a study of T cells in localized non-small cell lung cancer. This CDR3 region has 15 residues. Profiled with immunoSEQ multiplex PCR; TCRdb holds only in-frame clones, not every one. This sample has under 35,000 clones, with approximately 90% found just once. The rearrangement joins TRBV21-1 to TRBJ2-7; the table's D call of TRBD2 was not tested on the DNA. TRBV21-1 is flagged as a pseudogene. The sample consisted of peripheral blood, taken before any cancer treatment. The receptor was derived from an older female donor with stage I lung adenocarcinoma. The CDR3 loop reads CASSKAGRVDYEQYF. The DNA for the CDR3 is TGTGCCAGCAGCAAAGCTGGCCGGGTGGACTACGAGCAGTACTTC.